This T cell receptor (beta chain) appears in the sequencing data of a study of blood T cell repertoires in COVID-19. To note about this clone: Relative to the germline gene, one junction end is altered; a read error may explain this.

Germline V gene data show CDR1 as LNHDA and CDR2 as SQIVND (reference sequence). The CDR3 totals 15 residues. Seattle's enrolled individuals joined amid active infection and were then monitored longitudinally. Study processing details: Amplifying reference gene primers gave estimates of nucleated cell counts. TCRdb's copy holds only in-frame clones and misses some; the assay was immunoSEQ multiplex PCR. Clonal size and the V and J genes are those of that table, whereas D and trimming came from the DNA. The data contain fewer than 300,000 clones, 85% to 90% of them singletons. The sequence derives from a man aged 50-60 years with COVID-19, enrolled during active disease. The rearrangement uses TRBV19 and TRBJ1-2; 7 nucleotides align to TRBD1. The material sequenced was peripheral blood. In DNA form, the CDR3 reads TGTGCCAGTACCACAGGTGGACAGGCCCCCTATGACTACACCTTC. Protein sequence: CASTTGGQAPYDYTF.